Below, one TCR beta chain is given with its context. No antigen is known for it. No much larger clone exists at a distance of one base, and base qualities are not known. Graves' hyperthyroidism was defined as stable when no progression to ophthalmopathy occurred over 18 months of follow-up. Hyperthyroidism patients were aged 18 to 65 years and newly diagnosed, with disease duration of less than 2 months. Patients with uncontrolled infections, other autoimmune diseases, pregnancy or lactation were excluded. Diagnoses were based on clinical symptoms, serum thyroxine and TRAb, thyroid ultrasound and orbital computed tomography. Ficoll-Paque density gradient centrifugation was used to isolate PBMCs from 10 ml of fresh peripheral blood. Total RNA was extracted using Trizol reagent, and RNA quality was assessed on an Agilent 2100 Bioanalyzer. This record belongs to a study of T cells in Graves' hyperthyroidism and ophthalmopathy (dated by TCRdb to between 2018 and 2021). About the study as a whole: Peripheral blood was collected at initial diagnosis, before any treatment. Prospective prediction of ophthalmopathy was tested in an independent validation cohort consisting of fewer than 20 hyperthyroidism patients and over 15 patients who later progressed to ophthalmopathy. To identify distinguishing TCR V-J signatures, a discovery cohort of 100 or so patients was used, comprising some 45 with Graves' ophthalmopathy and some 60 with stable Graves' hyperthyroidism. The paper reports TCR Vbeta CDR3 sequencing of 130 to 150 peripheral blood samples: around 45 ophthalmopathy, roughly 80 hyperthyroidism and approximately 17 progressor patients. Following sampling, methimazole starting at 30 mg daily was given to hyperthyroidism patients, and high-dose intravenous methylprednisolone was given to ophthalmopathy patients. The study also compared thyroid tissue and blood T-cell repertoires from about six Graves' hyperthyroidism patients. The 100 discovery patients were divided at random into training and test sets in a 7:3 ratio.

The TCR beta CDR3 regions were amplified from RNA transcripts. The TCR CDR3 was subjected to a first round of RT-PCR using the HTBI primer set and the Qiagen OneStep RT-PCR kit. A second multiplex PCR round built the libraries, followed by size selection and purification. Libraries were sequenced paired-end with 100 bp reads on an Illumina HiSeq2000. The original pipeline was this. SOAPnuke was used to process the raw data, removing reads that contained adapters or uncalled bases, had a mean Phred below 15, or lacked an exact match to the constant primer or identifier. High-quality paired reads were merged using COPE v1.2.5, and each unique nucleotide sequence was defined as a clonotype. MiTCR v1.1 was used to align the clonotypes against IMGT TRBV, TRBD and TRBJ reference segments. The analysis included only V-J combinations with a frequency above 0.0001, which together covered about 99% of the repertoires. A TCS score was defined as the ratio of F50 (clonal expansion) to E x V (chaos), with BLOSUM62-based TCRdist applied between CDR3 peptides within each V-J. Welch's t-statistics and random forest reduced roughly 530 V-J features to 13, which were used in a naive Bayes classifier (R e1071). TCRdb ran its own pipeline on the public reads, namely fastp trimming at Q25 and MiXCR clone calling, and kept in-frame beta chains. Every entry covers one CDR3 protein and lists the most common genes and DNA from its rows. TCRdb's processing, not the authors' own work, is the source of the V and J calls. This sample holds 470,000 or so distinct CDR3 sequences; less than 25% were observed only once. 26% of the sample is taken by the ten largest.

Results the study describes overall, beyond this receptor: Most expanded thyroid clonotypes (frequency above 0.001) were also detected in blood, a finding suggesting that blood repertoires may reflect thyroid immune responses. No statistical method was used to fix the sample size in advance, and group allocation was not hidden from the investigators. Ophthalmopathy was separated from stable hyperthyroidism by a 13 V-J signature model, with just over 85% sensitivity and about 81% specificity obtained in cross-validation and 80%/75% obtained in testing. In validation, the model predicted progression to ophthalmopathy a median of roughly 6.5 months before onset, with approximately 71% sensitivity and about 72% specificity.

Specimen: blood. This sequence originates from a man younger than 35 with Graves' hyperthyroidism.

The DNA sequence is TGTGCCAGCAGCGTAAGGACTAGCGGGACCGGGGAGCTGTTTTTT. This is translated as CASSVRTSGTGELFF. The rearrangement combines TRBV7-2 with TRBJ2-2; a stretch of 11 junction bases matches TRBD2. V and J are trimmed by 5 bases and 5 bases, and the gene matches miss 4 bases of the junction. According to the germline V gene, CDR1 reads SGHTA and CDR2 reads FQGNSA. The CDR3 runs 15 residues from the cysteine to the phenylalanine. Only the CDR3 portion is preserved as DNA: 45 bases, with reading frame beginning at the first base. The reference TRBV7-2 and TRBJ2-2 proteins fill in what lies around the CDR3, so the full variable domain reads GAGVSQSPSNKVTEKGKDVELRCDPISGHTALYWYRQSLGQGLEFLIYFQGNSAPDKSGLPSDRFSAERTGGSVSTLTIQRTQQEDSAVYLCASSVRTSGTGELFFGEGSRLTVL.